The present T cell receptor (beta chain) was sequenced within a study of blood T cells in healthy people across ages. General study points: Roughly linearly, TCR beta diversity per million T cells fell as age increased. Estimated diversity that came from one million T cells was considered an underestimate.

No fewer than 7 million PBMCs went into each sample. Together with a sample-barcoded 5' primer, a J-beta primer mix was included in a second PCR lasting about 7 to 11 cycles. TCRdb ran MiXCR on the 5' RACE reads and lists one entry per CDR3 protein. The data contain 540,000 or so distinct CDR3 sequences, 27% of them singletons. This clonotype came up a few times. The antigen is not known. Germline-derived CDR1 and CDR2 are DFQATT and SNEGSKA (reference sequence). Between the trimmed V and J ends, which lost 5 bases and 5 bases, there was a span of 13 bases. CDR3 size: 12 residues. V and J are TRBV20-1 and TRBJ2-7, with TRBD1 as a possible D gene (5 bases). The material sequenced was blood. This clonotype was obtained from a woman aged 70-85 years in good health. The CDR3 nucleotides are TGCAGTGCTCAGGACAATCTCCACGAGCAGTACTTC. Translating it yields CSAQDNLHEQYF.